The present TCR beta chain was sequenced within a study of shared clonotypes between healthy human individuals. Germline V gene lookup returns CDR1 WSHSY and CDR2 SAAADI. The CDR3 extends over 12 amino acids. V lost 8 bases to trimming and J lost 3 bases, with 10 bases between them. Here immunoSEQ multiplex PCR was the method, and the copy in TCRdb shows in-frame clones only, minus some. Of around 1.4 million clones listed, less than 99% were seen once; the top ten hold under 0.45%. The TCR sequence derives from a man younger than 45 in good health. Sequencing was performed on naive CD4+ T cells sorted from blood. The subset here: CD45RA+ positively selected. The rearrangement joins TRBV10-2 to TRBJ1-1, with D hard to call. The CDR3: CASSLIDTEAFF. The CDR3 bases are TGCGCCAGCTCTTTAATTGACACTGAAGCTTTCTTT.